Below, one T cell receptor beta chain is given with its context. Its antigen is currently unknown. Trimming took 5 bases from V and 7 from J, leaving 11 bases between them. The germline V gene encodes CDR1 SEHNR and CDR2 FQNEAQ (reference sequence). The CDR3 is made up of 13 amino acids. The data were obtained in a study of CD8 T cells in ankylosing spondylitis. Whole-study results and caveats: Reportedly, disease-linked clones are significantly enriched in ankylosing spondylitis patients' matched synovial fluid.

Each CDR3 protein gets one entry after TCRdb re-called the 5' RACE reads with MiXCR. The sample holds roughly 180,000 distinct CDR3 sequences; roughly 12% are singletons and the top ten take almost 30%. Sequencing was done on a sample of blood, either unsorted or a sorted T cell fraction (not recorded which). The clonotype was recovered from a male donor with ankylosing spondylitis or in good health (not recorded which). J is TRBJ1-4 and V is TRBV7-9, with D possibly being TRBD1 (6 bases). Here the CDR3 reads CASSIQGFEKLFF. CDR3 DNA sequence: TGTGCCAGCAGCATACAGGGTTTTGAAAAACTGTTTTTT. Filled out from reference TRBV7-9 and TRBJ1-4, the complete variable domain reads DTGVSQNPRHKITKRGQNVTFRCDPISEHNRLYWYRQTLGQGPEFLTYFQNEAQLEKSRLLSDRFSAERPKGSFSTLEIQRTEQGDSAMYLCASSIQGFEKLFFGSGTQLSVL.